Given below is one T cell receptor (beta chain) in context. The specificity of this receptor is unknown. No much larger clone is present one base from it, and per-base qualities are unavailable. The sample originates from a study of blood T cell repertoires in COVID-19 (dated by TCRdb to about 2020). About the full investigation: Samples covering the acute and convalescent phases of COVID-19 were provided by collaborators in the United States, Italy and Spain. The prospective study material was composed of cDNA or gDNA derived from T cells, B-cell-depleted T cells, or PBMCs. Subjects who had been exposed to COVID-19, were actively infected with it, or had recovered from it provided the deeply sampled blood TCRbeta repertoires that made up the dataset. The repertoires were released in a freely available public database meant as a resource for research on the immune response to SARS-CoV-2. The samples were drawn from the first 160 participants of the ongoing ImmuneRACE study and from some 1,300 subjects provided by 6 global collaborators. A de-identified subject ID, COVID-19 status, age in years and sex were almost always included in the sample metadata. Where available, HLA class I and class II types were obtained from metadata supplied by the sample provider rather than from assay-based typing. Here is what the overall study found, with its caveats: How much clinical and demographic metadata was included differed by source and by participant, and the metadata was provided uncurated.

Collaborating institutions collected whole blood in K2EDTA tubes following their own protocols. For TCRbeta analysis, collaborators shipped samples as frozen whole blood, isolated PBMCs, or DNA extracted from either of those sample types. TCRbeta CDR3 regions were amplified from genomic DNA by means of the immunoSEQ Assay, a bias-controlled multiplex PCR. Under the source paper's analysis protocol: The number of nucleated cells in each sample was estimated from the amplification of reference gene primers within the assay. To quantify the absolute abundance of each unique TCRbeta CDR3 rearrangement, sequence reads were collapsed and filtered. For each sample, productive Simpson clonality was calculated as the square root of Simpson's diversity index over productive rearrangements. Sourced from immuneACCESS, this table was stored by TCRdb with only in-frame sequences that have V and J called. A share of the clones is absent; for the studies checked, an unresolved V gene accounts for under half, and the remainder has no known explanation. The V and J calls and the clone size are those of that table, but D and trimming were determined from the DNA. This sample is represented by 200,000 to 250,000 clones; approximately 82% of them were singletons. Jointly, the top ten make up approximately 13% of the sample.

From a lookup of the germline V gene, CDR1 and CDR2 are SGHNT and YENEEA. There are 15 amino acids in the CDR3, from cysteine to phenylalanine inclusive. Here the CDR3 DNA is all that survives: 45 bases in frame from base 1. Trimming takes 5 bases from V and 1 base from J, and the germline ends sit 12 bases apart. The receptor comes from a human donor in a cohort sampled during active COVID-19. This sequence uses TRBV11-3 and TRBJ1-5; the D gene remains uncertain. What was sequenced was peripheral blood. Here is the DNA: TGTGCCAGCAGCCCGATGCGGAGGAGCAATCAGCCCCAGCATTTT. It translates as CASSPMRRSNQPQHF.